A single sample is the source of the 15 T cell receptor beta chains below, sequenced in a study of shared clonotypes between healthy human individuals. Profiling relied on immunoSEQ multiplex PCR, and the TCRdb table lists in-frame clones only, not all of them. In the table there are some 900,000 clones, about three quarters of which are singletons. The sequenced sample was memory CD4+ T cells sorted from blood. Subset of the sample: CD45RA-negative fraction. The receptors were sampled from a man between 18 and 35 years old in good health.

This clone showed up just a few times. The CDR3 loop reads CASIGQGNTEAFF. CDR3 coding DNA: TGTGCCAGTATCGGACAGGGGAACACTGAAGCTTTCTTT. V and J are TRBV28 and TRBJ1-1; 8 bases map to TRBD1. This CDR3 is built from 13 residues. The germline gives CDR1 MDHEN, CDR2 SYDVKM. The V gene end was trimmed by 9 bases and the J gene end by 1 base; junction bases not matched to a gene: 4. Looking up the rest from reference TRBV28 and TRBJ1-1 gives the full variable domain: DVKVTQSSRYLVKRTGEKVFLECVQDMDHENMFWYRQDPGLGLRLIYFSYDVKMKEKGDIPEGYSVSREKKERFSLILESASTNQTSMYLCASIGQGNTEAFFGQGTRLTVV.

The genes are TRBV7-2 and TRBJ2-3, with D possibly being TRBD2 (6 bases). CDR1 is SGHTA and CDR2 is FQGNSA in the germline V gene. The V end was cut by 5 bases, the J end by 3 bases, with 15 bases between. The CDR3 sequence is 15 residues long. CDR3 amino acids: CASSLPPGGTDTQYF. In DNA, the CDR3 is TGTGCCAGCAGCCTCCCTCCCGGAGGGACAGATACGCAGTATTTT.

The chain employs TRBV19 and TRBJ2-6, with TRBD2 as a possible D gene (6 bases). This CDR3 is built from 18 residues. Germline V gene sequence: CDR1 LNHDA, CDR2 SQIVND (reference sequence). The V gene lost 1 base and the J gene lost 4 bases, with 17 bases spanning the gap. In nucleotides, the CDR3 is TGTGCCAGTAGTATAGGGGCAGGGCGGGATCCCGGGGCCAACGTCCTGACTTTC. This encodes CASSIGAGRDPGANVLTF. Combining the CDR3 with reference TRBV19 and TRBJ2-6 gives the whole variable domain DGGITQSPKYLFRKEGQNVTLSCEQNLNHDAMYWYRQDPGQGLRLIYYSQIVNDFQKGDIAEGYSVSREKKESFPLTVTSAQKNPTAFYLCASSIGAGRDPGANVLTFGAGSRLTVL.

A note on this clone: This may be a read error: a much more frequent sequence differs by one nucleotide. Distinct nucleotide sequences in the sample also encode this CDR3. The chain carries TRBV5-1 and TRBJ2-2; the D is unclear. V lost 4 bases, J lost 4 bases, and 8 bases lay in between. Germline assignment: CDR1 SGHRS and CDR2 YFSETQ. The CDR3 sequence is 13 residues long. In nucleotides, the CDR3 is TGCGCCAGCAGCCAGACGGGCACCGGGGAGCTGTTTTTT. It is translated as CASSQTGTGELFF. The full variable domain, with the rest looked up from reference TRBV5-1 and TRBJ2-2, is KAGVTQTPRYLIKTRGQQVTLSCSPISGHRSVSWYQQTPGQGLQFLFEYFSETQRNKGNFPGRFSGRQFSNSRSEMNVSTLELGDSALYLCASSQTGTGELFFGEGSRLTVL.

On this clone itself: Other nucleotide sequences in the sample specify the same CDR3. The genes are TRBV5-1 and TRBJ1-1, with D perhaps TRBD1 (5 bases). There are 13 residues in the CDR3. The V end was cut by 4 bases, the J end by 2 bases, with 9 bases between. Germline loops: CDR1 SGHRS, CDR2 YFSETQ. The CDR3 here is CASSADRNTEAFF. The CDR3 DNA reads as TGCGCCAGCAGCGCCGACAGAAACACTGAAGCTTTCTTT.

About this clone itself: Other nucleotide sequences from this sample produce the same CDR3. This chain connects TRBV2 to TRBJ1-2; TRBD1 agrees at 9 bases. Germline assignment: CDR1 SNHLY and CDR2 FYNNEI. With V trimmed by 6 bases and J by 7 bases, 3 bases remained unmatched. This CDR3 has 12 amino acids. CDR3 sequence: CASRGQGRGYTF. In nucleotides, the CDR3 is TGTGCCAGCAGGGGACAGGGCCGTGGCTACACCTTC.

This clone was detected once. Other DNA variants within this sample encode the same CDR3. J is TRBJ2-7 and V is TRBV5-1; 10 bases agree with TRBD1. After removal of 4 bases from V and 4 bases from J, the junction contained 5 bases not matched to a gene. Germline loops: CDR1 SGHRS, CDR2 YFSETQ. The CDR3 length is 14 residues. The CDR3 loop reads CASSPTGGLYEQYF. CDR3 nucleotide sequence: TGCGCCAGCAGCCCGACAGGGGGCTTATACGAGCAGTACTTC.

The V gene is TRBV7-9, the J gene TRBJ2-1, with 7 bases that match TRBD1. The CDR3 consists of 14 residues. The germline CDR1 and CDR2 sequences are SEHNR and FQNEAQ (reference sequence). J lost 7 bases, V lost 5 bases, and 8 bases had no gene match. The CDR3 DNA is TGTGCCAGCAGCCAAGAACAGGGGTATAATGAGCAGTTCTTC. It encodes CASSQEQGYNEQFF.

The chain links TRBV14 to TRBJ1-1, with 9 bases lining up with TRBD1. Germline CDR1 SGHDN, CDR2 FVKESK. There are 13 residues in the CDR3. The trim removed 10 bases at V and 5 bases at J, leaving 8 bases unmatched. Here the CDR3 DNA reads TGTGCCACCGGGACAGGGAGGAAGACTGAAGCTTTCTTT. Translation: CATGTGRKTEAFF.

The chain carries TRBV6-1 and TRBJ2-5; 7 positions agree with TRBD1. CDR1 MNHNS and CDR2 SASEGT come from the germline V gene. The CDR3 has 15 amino acids. J lost 4 bases, V lost 2 bases, and 7 bases had no gene match. The CDR3 region has the DNA TGTGCCAGCAGTGAAAAATCACAGGGGAGAGAGACCCAGTACTTC. Protein sequence: CASSEKSQGRETQYF.

The genes are TRBV5-6 and TRBJ1-2, with a possible D match to TRBD1 (5 bases). Germline V gene data show CDR1 as SGHDT and CDR2 as YYEEEE. Deletions cut 0 bases from V and 3 bases from J, with 9 bases between. The CDR3 runs 14 residues. The chain's CDR3 is CASSLGDRDYGYTF. CDR3 DNA sequence: TGTGCCAGCAGCTTGGGCGACAGAGACTATGGCTACACCTTC.

This clone turned up a few times. This chain connects TRBV5-1 to TRBJ2-5; D might be TRBD2 (5 bases). V was trimmed by 0 bases and J by 7 bases, leaving 19 bases between them. From germline, CDR1 is SGHRS and CDR2 YFSETQ. CDR3 size: 16 residues. CDR3 coding DNA: TGCGCCAGCAGCTTGGCGACCCTCAGCCGGGAAGGGACCCAGTACTTC. Amino acid sequence: CASSLATLSREGTQYF.

This clone is a singleton in its sample. The chain couples TRBV9 to TRBJ2-3; 8 bases match TRBD2. The length of the CDR3 is 16 residues. Germline loops: CDR1 SGDLS, CDR2 YYNGEE. Unmatched junction bases numbered 7, after V lost 0 bases and J lost 4 bases. CDR3 in DNA: TGTGCCAGCAGCGTAGAAGTAGCGGGGATCGCAGATACGCAGTATTTT. It is translated as CASSVEVAGIADTQYF.

This chain connects TRBV27 to TRBJ1-1, with 12 bases identical to TRBD1. The CDR3 is 16 amino acids. V lost 6 bases and J lost 4; bases outside the gene matches: 9. Germline V gives CDR1 MNHEY, CDR2 SMNVEV (reference sequence). CDR3 in DNA: TGTGCCAGCAGACCGGGACAGGGGGCTTGGCGCACTGAAGCTTTCTTT. It yields the protein CASRPGQGAWRTEAFF.

The V gene is TRBV7-2, the J gene TRBJ2-5; 7 nucleotides align to TRBD2. The CDR3 is made up of 16 amino acids. The V segment lost 2 bases and the J segment 5 bases; nucleotides outside the gene matches: 11. Germline CDR1 and CDR2: SGHTA and FQGNSA. In nucleotides, the CDR3 is TGTGCCAGCAGCTTAATGACCTTACGGGGAGGGGAGACCCAGTACTTC. Its translation: CASSLMTLRGGETQYF.